Presented here are 24 T cell receptor beta chains from one specimen sequenced in a study of post-analysis software for immune sequencing data. Study-wide findings and caveats: Controls showed lower frequencies than patients for roughly five TRBV segments, and TRBV5-6, TRBV5-1 and TRBV20-1 were among these.

These receptors are not linked to any known antigen. cDNA libraries for TCR beta contained unique molecular identifiers. Each CDR3 protein gets one entry after TCRdb re-called the PCR reads with MiXCR. The sample has around 500,000 distinct CDR3 sequences, around 34% seen once. Sequences were obtained from blood. The receptor source for this set is a girl aged 2-17 years with multiple sclerosis.

This clonotype was observed a few times. This rearrangement joins TRBV12-3 or TRBV12-4 to TRBJ2-4, with 7 bases lining up with TRBD1. V lost 2 bases, J lost 6 bases, and 4 bases stayed unmatched. This CDR3 region has 14 residues. Here the CDR3 DNA reads TGTGCCAGCAGTTTAAGAGGGGGCAGAAACATTCAGTACTTC. Translated, it gives CASSLRGGRNIQYF.

This clonotype was counted a single time. V and J are TRBV6-1 and TRBJ2-7; 13 bases agree with TRBD2. The CDR3 is 17 amino acids. Germline V gives CDR1 MNHNS, CDR2 SASEGT. Trimming removed 4 bases from V and 4 bases from J; junction bases left unmatched: 10. CDR3 sequence: CASSAGLAGPFGYEQYF. In DNA form, the CDR3 reads TGTGCCAGCAGTGCGGGACTAGCGGGGCCCTTTGGGTACGAGCAGTACTTC.

The chain joins TRBV18 to TRBJ2-1, with 7 bases matching TRBD1. Per germline, CDR1 KGHSH and CDR2 LQKENI. This CDR3 has 14 residues. V lost 8 bases and J lost 8; bases outside the gene matches: 12. This chain's CDR3 is CASRTGNLLDEQFF. The CDR3 DNA is TGTGCCAGCAGGACAGGAAACCTCCTGGATGAGCAGTTCTTC.

This clonotype was counted a few times. V is TRBV6-5 and J is TRBJ1-2; possible D gene TRBD1, 5 bases. Germline V lookup: CDR1 MNHEY, CDR2 SVGAGI. With 5 bases removed from V and 4 bases from J, the gap between germline ends came to 14 bases. The CDR3 length is 14 residues. CDR3 DNA: TGTGCCAGCAGTACCGGGGAGGGGCCCTATGGCTACACCTTC. This gives the protein CASSTGEGPYGYTF.

This clonotype was found a few times. The chain combines TRBV7-6 with TRBJ2-5; 9 bases match TRBD1. Germline V gives CDR1 SGHVS, CDR2 FNYEAQ. V lost 6 bases to trimming and J lost 7 bases; unmatched junction nucleotides: 9. The CDR3 contains 14 residues. CDR3 in amino acids: CASSSDRGLGTQYF. The CDR3 region has the DNA TGTGCCAGCAGTTCGGACAGGGGCCTGGGGACCCAGTACTTC.

In its sample, this clonotype was seen once. This sequence joins TRBV28 and TRBJ2-1, with 15 bases lining up with TRBD2. CDR3 length equals 20 residues. With V trimmed by 3 bases and J by 1 base, 10 bases remained unmatched. Germline V gene lookup returns CDR1 MDHEN and CDR2 SYDVKM. For the CDR3, the DNA is TGTGCCAGCAGTTTCACCGGGACTAGCGGGAGGTTAGGGTCCTACAATGAGCAGTTCTTC. Translation gives CASSFTGTSGRLGSYNEQFF. The full variable domain, completed using reference TRBV28 and TRBJ2-1, is DVKVTQSSRYLVKRTGEKVFLECVQDMDHENMFWYRQDPGLGLRLIYFSYDVKMKEKGDIPEGYSVSREKKERFSLILESASTNQTSMYLCASSFTGTSGRLGSYNEQFFGPGTRLTVL.

The rearrangement uses TRBV20-1 and TRBJ2-1; D remains unclear. The CDR3 totals 16 residues. The germline V gene has CDR1 DFQATT and CDR2 SNEGSKA (reference sequence). V lost 0 bases and J 1 base, leaving 13 bases between the germline ends. The CDR3 DNA is TGCAGTGCTAGAGATGAAAGAGGAACGTCCTACAATGAGCAGTTCTTC. Residues: CSARDERGTSYNEQFF.

The chain combines TRBV20-1 with TRBJ2-3, with D perhaps given as TRBD1 or TRBD2 (5 bases each). The CDR3 is 14 amino acids. From germline, CDR1 is DFQATT and CDR2 SNEGSKA (reference sequence). Trimming left V 1 base short and J 2 bases short, with 10 bases between. The CDR3 spells CSARVEDITDTQYF. The CDR3 DNA sequence: TGCAGTGCTAGAGTGGAGGACATCACAGATACGCAGTATTTT.

This rearrangement joins TRBV5-1 to TRBJ1-1; 8 nucleotides agree with TRBD1. The CDR3 sequence is 14 residues long. With 2 bases clipped from V and 4 bases from J, the junction kept 4 bases outside the gene matches. The germline CDR1 and CDR2 sequences are SGHRS and YFSETQ. The CDR3 DNA follows: TGCGCCAGCAGCTTTACAGGGGGTTCCACTGAAGCTTTCTTT. Protein: CASSFTGGSTEAFF.

This clonotype was observed a few times. V gene TRBV7-9 combines with J gene TRBJ2-1; no clear D. The CDR3 consists of 13 residues. Germline CDR1 reads SEHNR; CDR2 reads FQNEAQ (reference sequence). The ends were cut back, 5 bases at V and 7 bases at J, with 12 bases in the middle. CDR3 residues: CASSQNLGNEQFF. The CDR3 coding sequence is TGTGCCAGCAGCCAGAACCTCGGGAATGAGCAGTTCTTC.

The rearrangement joins TRBV5-4 to TRBJ1-2; D is perhaps TRBD1 (6 bases). Germline loops: CDR1 SGHNT, CDR2 YYREEE (reference sequence). The CDR3 extends over 15 amino acids. V was shortened by 2 bases and J by 4 bases, with 15 bases between the two germline ends. CDR3 nucleotide sequence: TGTGCCAGCAGCTTACCAGGGGCAGGGAGCTATGGCTACACCTTC. It specifies CASSLPGAGSYGYTF.

V usage is TRBV5-1 and J usage is TRBJ2-1; 14 nucleotides align to TRBD2. The CDR3 has 15 residues. The germline V gene has CDR1 SGHRS and CDR2 YFSETQ. V was clipped by 3 bases and J by 7 bases; unmatched bases: 3. The CDR3 DNA reads as TGCGCCAGCAGCTCGGGACTAGCGGGGGCTAATGAGCAGTTCTTC. It translates to CASSSGLAGANEQFF.

This clonotype was picked up a small number of times. The chain has TRBV20-1 and TRBJ1-5, with a weak D call TRBD1 (5 bases). The germline CDR1 and CDR2 sequences are DFQATT and SNEGSKA (reference sequence). With 3 bases removed from V and 3 bases from J, the gap between germline ends came to 18 bases. This CDR3 comprises 16 residues. As DNA, the CDR3 is TGCAGTGCTAGTCTTTTCCAGGGAGGAGACAATCAGCCCCAGCATTTT. Its protein product is CSASLFQGGDNQPQHF.

This chain joins TRBV20-1 and TRBJ2-3, with D possibly matching TRBD2 (6 bases). Looked up from germline, CDR1 is DFQATT and CDR2 is SNEGSKA (reference sequence). This CDR3 has 13 residues. The CDR3 DNA follows: TGCAGGGCGAGGAGGGACTCCACAGATACGCAGTATTTT. Translating gives CRARRDSTDTQYF.

This clonotype was seen a few times. CDR3 in amino acids: CSARDRRDRQFF. CDR3 DNA sequence: TGCAGTGCTAGAGATCGCCGGGACAGGCAGTTCTTC. The chain carries TRBV20-1 and TRBJ2-1, with 7 bases that match TRBD1. The J segment lost 12 bases and the V segment lost 0 bases, leaving 5 bases of the junction unmatched. CDR3 length: 12 residues. CDR1 DFQATT and CDR2 SNEGSKA come from the germline V gene (reference sequence).

The rearrangement links TRBV10-3 to TRBJ1-2; 9 bases are shared with TRBD1. Germline values: CDR1 ENHRY, CDR2 SYGVKD. Trimming removed 5 bases from V and 5 bases from J; junction bases left unmatched: 12. The CDR3 runs 16 residues. CDR3 DNA sequence: TGTGCCATCAGTACTGCTTCGACGACAGGGGGGTATGGCTACACCTTC. Encoded protein: CAISTASTTGGYGYTF.

This clonotype was counted a few times. Here the CDR3 reads CASSQTSGGLDTQYF. The CDR3 nucleotides read TGCGCCAGCAGCCAGACTAGCGGGGGGCTCGATACGCAGTATTTT. This chain connects TRBV5-1 to TRBJ2-3; 13 positions match TRBD2. Germline CDR1 SGHRS, CDR2 YFSETQ. V was clipped by 4 bases and J by 6 bases; unmatched bases: 5. The CDR3 runs to 15 residues. Full variable domain (remainder filled in from reference TRBV5-1 and TRBJ2-3): KAGVTQTPRYLIKTRGQQVTLSCSPISGHRSVSWYQQTPGQGLQFLFEYFSETQRNKGNFPGRFSGRQFSNSRSEMNVSTLELGDSALYLCASSQTSGGLDTQYFGPGTRLTVL.

This clonotype was seen at least ten times. The V and J genes are TRBV29-1 and TRBJ1-2; D gene ambiguous. V lost 3 bases and J 2 bases, leaving 7 bases between the germline ends. Germline-derived CDR1 and CDR2 are SQVTM and ANQGSEA. This CDR3 spans 12 amino acids. As DNA, the CDR3 is TGCAGCGTTGACCCGGTCAACTATGGCTACACCTTC. Its translation: CSVDPVNYGYTF.

This clonotype came up a few times. The J gene is TRBJ1-5, the V gene TRBV7-6, with D possibly being TRBD1 (6 bases). Germline CDR1 is SGHVS and CDR2 is FNYEAQ. V lost 1 base to trimming and J lost 5 bases, with 12 bases between them. The CDR3 length is 15 residues. The CDR3 nucleotides are TGTGCCAGCAGCTTAGAATGGGGGCGCGATCAGCCCCAGCATTTT. The encoded protein is CASSLEWGRDQPQHF.

CDR3 coding DNA: TGTGCCAGCAGTACAAACAGGGATGGGAATCAGCCCCAGCATTTT. Translated: CASSTNRDGNQPQHF. This chain links TRBV6-1 with TRBJ1-5; tentatively, D is TRBD1 (6 bases). Germline V gene sequence: CDR1 MNHNS, CDR2 SASEGT. This CDR3 is built from 15 residues. Trimming shortened V by 5 bases and J by 4 bases, and 15 bases separated the two germline ends.

Concerning this clonotype: No DNA is shown, since the ends of the CDR3 on it are uncertain; the CDR3 is the one TCRdb lists. The chain recombines TRBV5-1 with TRBJ1-1; the D call TRBD1 from the table was never checked on the DNA. A total of 22 residues make up the CDR3, ends included. Germline CDR1 is SGHRS and CDR2 is YFSETQ. CDR3 residues: CASEFWVWPGTLKLSLDTEAFF.

This clonotype came up once. CDR3 loop: CASSLDSLGYQPQHF. The CDR3 DNA sequence: TGTGCCAGCAGTTTAGACAGCTTGGGATATCAGCCCCAGCATTTT. This chain connects TRBV12-3 or TRBV12-4 to TRBJ1-5; D remains ambiguous. Trimming left V 1 base short and J 5 bases short, with 12 bases between. This CDR3 is 15 amino acids long.

This clonotype has only a few counts. The V call is TRBV21-1, the J call TRBJ2-7; no DNA check was done on the table's D call, TRBD1. TRBV21-1 represents a pseudogene. This CDR3 comprises 17 residues. This CDR3 reads CASSKVLRGYHSYEQYF. In DNA, the CDR3 is TGTGCCAGCAGCAAAGTGCTTAGGGGGTACCACTCCTACGAGCAGTACTTC.

This clonotype showed up many times. The chain employs TRBV5-1 and TRBJ2-7; 10 bases line up with TRBD1. CDR1 and CDR2 from the germline V gene are SGHRS and YFSETQ. CDR3 length: 14 residues. V lost 4 bases to trimming and J lost 6 bases; unmatched junction nucleotides: 7. In DNA, the CDR3 is TGCGCCAGCAGCGCCACCGGGACAGGGGCCGAGCAGTACTTC. Translation gives CASSATGTGAEQYF.